Below, one T cell receptor beta chain is given with its context. Its antigen is not identified. The sample is drawn from a study of T cells in Graves' hyperthyroidism and ophthalmopathy. V dropped 7 bases and J dropped 4 bases, with 16 bases sitting between them. CDR1 and CDR2 (germline): SNHLY, FYNNEI. The CDR3 is 14 amino acids. Clinical symptoms, serum thyroxine, TRAb, thyroid ultrasound and orbital computed tomography informed diagnoses. The investigators amplified TCR beta CDR3 regions from RNA transcripts. First-round RT-PCR with HTBI primers amplified the TCR CDR3 region. Via MiXCR, TCRdb re-called the multiplex PCR reads, giving one row per CDR3 protein. The repertoire consists of about 840,000 distinct CDR3 sequences, with over 35% occurring once and the leading ten covering approximately 10%. Study-wide results and caveats: Ophthalmopathy was model-predicted a median around 6.7 months pre-onset. Peripheral blood also featured most of the thyroid clonotypes expanded above 0.001.

This chain uses TRBV2 with TRBJ1-2, with D uncertain. The TCR was taken from a man between 18 and 35 years old with Graves' hyperthyroidism. Sequenced: blood. CDR3 nucleotides: TGTGCCAGCATTGTCAGAAAGCCGGGCTATGGCTACACCTTC. Its protein is CASIVRKPGYGYTF.